Each of the 21 T cell receptor beta chains below was sequenced from the same sample in a study of neurological immune-mediated disorders. TCRdb passed the 5' RACE reads through MiXCR, listing each CDR3 protein once. The table includes fewer than 50,000 distinct CDR3 sequences, less than 15% detected once. Time point described: longitudinal time-point 3. The source material was PBMCs. The receptors here all came from a man aged 25 to 40 in good health.

This clonotype was recorded many times. This sequence joins TRBV20-1 and TRBJ2-7; D is ambiguous. V lost 6 bases to trimming and J lost 0 bases, with 18 bases between them. Germline CDR1 DFQATT, CDR2 SNEGSKA (reference sequence). The CDR3 consists of 15 residues. The CDR3 loop reads CSAVSGRALSYEQYF. The CDR3 coding sequence is TGCAGTGCGGTCTCTGGACGCGCTCTCTCCTACGAGCAGTACTTC.

This clonotype came up a few times. J is TRBJ2-1 and V is TRBV28, with 10 nucleotides matching TRBD1. J lost 3 bases, V lost 7 bases, and 3 bases had no gene match. Per the germline V gene, CDR1 is MDHEN and CDR2 is SYDVKM. This CDR3 has 14 amino acids. CDR3 in amino acids: CASKTGGFYNEQFF. The CDR3 DNA is TGTGCCAGCAAGACAGGGGGCTTCTACAATGAGCAGTTCTTC.

This clonotype was counted many times. CDR3: CASSLGLAGNQPQHF. CDR3 DNA sequence: TGTGCCAGCAGCTTAGGTCTGGCAGGGAATCAGCCCCAGCATTTT. V usage is TRBV7-8 and J usage is TRBJ1-5; possibly TRBD1 for D (5 bases). The CDR3 loop spans 15 amino acids. Germline CDR1 SGHVS, CDR2 FQNEAQ. The V end lost 1 base, the J end lost 4 bases, and 11 bases lay between the germline ends.

The rearrangement links TRBV18 to TRBJ2-1; TRBD2 aligns across 11 bases. The CDR3 is 18 amino acids. CDR1 is KGHSH and CDR2 is LQKENI in the germline V gene. The ends lost 3 bases at V and 0 bases at J; junction bases unmatched: 7. DNA of the CDR3: TGTGCCAGCTCACCGCCGGGGACTAGCGGTTCCTCCTACAATGAGCAGTTCTTC. Its protein product is CASSPPGTSGSSYNEQFF.

Many counts were recorded for this clonotype. The chain uses TRBV20-1 and TRBJ2-7; D gene unclear. CDR3 length equals 14 residues. The germline gives CDR1 DFQATT, CDR2 SNEGSKA (reference sequence). The V end lost 6 bases, the J end lost 7 bases, and 22 bases lay between the germline ends. The CDR3 DNA reads TGCAGTGCCCTCGACCTACCGCACCTAGGAGAGCAGTACTTC. It codes for CSALDLPHLGEQYF.

This chain joins TRBV5-1 and TRBJ1-1; a possible D gene is TRBD1 (5 bases). Germline V lookup: CDR1 SGHRS, CDR2 YFSETQ. The CDR3 is 12 residues long. V shed 6 bases and J shed 5 bases, with 11 bases lying between them. The CDR3 is CASTQGGTEAFF. In nucleotides, the CDR3 is TGCGCCAGCACCCAGGGCGGGACTGAAGCTTTCTTT.

This clonotype was observed a handful of times. The CDR3: CASSPRAGDNYGYTF. CDR3 DNA sequence: TGTGCCAGCTCACCCAGGGCCGGGGATAACTATGGCTACACCTTC. This chain joins TRBV18 and TRBJ1-2; D possibly corresponds to TRBD1 (5 bases). CDR1 and CDR2 from the germline V gene are KGHSH and LQKENI. With 3 bases removed from V and 1 base from J, the gap between germline ends came to 12 bases. This CDR3 has 15 amino acids.

This clonotype was detected only a few times. This rearrangement joins TRBV27 to TRBJ2-7; D uncertain. V lost 3 bases and J lost 5, with 11 bases in between. The CDR3 is 13 amino acids. Germline V gene lookup returns CDR1 MNHEY and CDR2 SMNVEV (reference sequence). CDR3 sequence: CASSFYSSDEQYF. CDR3 bases: TGTGCCAGCAGTTTCTACAGCTCGGACGAGCAGTACTTC.

This clonotype was seen repeatedly, ten times or more. The rearrangement uses TRBV12-3 or TRBV12-4 and TRBJ1-1; D unresolved. This CDR3 spans 13 amino acids. V was pared by 3 bases and J by 1 base, with 6 bases between. The CDR3 DNA follows: TGTGCCAGCAGTTTCAGGAGGAACACTGAAGCTTTCTTT. This encodes CASSFRRNTEAFF.

This clonotype was detected many times. J is TRBJ2-7 and V is TRBV11-2; 9 bases match TRBD1. Per the germline V gene, CDR1 is SGHAT and CDR2 is FQNNGV. This CDR3 spans 17 amino acids. Trimming removed 5 bases from V and 2 bases from J; junction bases left unmatched: 13. The CDR3 nucleotides are TGTGCCAGCAGCGGGCAAGGGGGACAGGGTCGGACCTACGAGCAGTACTTC. Translating it yields CASSGQGGQGRTYEQYF.

This clonotype came up many times. The V and J genes are TRBV5-6 and TRBJ2-1; weak D call: TRBD2 (6 bases). The V gene's germline CDR1 is SGHDT and CDR2 YYEEEE. Trimming cost V 1 base and J 0 bases, with 14 bases left between them. The CDR3 contains 17 residues. The CDR3 loop is CASSLKAGGISYNEQFF. CDR3 coding DNA: TGTGCCAGCAGCTTGAAAGCTGGCGGGATCTCCTACAATGAGCAGTTCTTC.

At least ten counts were recorded for this clonotype. The chain couples TRBV5-1 to TRBJ1-2; 10 bases fit TRBD1. This CDR3 is built from 14 residues. Trimming cost V 2 bases and J 7 bases; bases outside gene matches: 5. Germline loops: CDR1 SGHRS, CDR2 YFSETQ. CDR3 sequence: CASSFRTGGGGYTF. The CDR3 coding sequence is TGCGCCAGCAGCTTCAGGACAGGGGGTGGTGGCTACACCTTC.

At least ten counts were recorded for this clonotype. The chain uses TRBV27 and TRBJ2-7; no firm D call. The germline V and J ends were trimmed by 3 bases and 4 bases, with 13 bases remaining between them. CDR3 length: 14 amino acids. Germline lookup yields CDR1 MNHEY and CDR2 SMNVEV (reference sequence). The DNA of the CDR3 is TGTGCCAGCAGTTTTTGGCCGAACCAATACGAGCAGTACTTC. Its protein is CASSFWPNQYEQYF.

This clonotype has a count of ten or more. This chain links TRBV12-3 or TRBV12-4 with TRBJ2-3; 13 bases align to TRBD2. This CDR3 contains 17 residues. V trimming: 4 bases; J trimming: 3 bases; junction bases outside the gene matches: 7. The DNA of the CDR3 is TGTGCCAGCAGTTCAGCCGGGACTAGCGGGATGACAGATACGCAGTATTTT. Its protein is CASSSAGTSGMTDTQYF.

This clonotype was detected a few times. The chain has TRBV7-6 and TRBJ2-7, with D perhaps being TRBD1 or TRBD2 (5 bases each). There are 15 residues in the CDR3. Germline CDR1 reads SGHVS; CDR2 reads FNYEAQ. V was shortened by 1 base and J by 0 bases, with 10 bases between the two germline ends. The CDR3 nucleotides read TGTGCCAGCAGCTTAGTAGAGGGGAGCTCCTACGAGCAGTACTTC. It yields the protein CASSLVEGSSYEQYF.

Many counts were recorded for this clonotype. This sequence joins TRBV12-3 or TRBV12-4 and TRBJ2-1; the D gene is possibly TRBD2 (5 bases). V was clipped by 6 bases and J by 4 bases, with 7 bases between them. The length of the CDR3 is 12 residues. DNA of the CDR3: TGTGCCAGCAGCGGGATTTACAATGAGCAGTTCTTC. It translates to CASSGIYNEQFF.

The table lists this clonotype with a few counts. V is TRBV12-3 or TRBV12-4 and J is TRBJ1-5; no reliable D call. The CDR3 extends over 14 amino acids. The germline V and J ends were trimmed by 0 bases and 6 bases, with 9 bases remaining between them. In nucleotides, the CDR3 is TGTGCCAGCAGTTTAGCGGGCGGTCCTCAGCCCCAGCATTTT. Translation: CASSLAGGPQPQHF.

This chain uses TRBV15 with TRBJ2-1; TRBD2 matches 10 bases. Germline loops: CDR1 LNHNV, CDR2 YYDKDF (reference sequence). V was pared by 5 bases and J by 8 bases, with 9 bases of the junction left unmatched. This CDR3 comprises 15 residues. The CDR3 here is CATSALAGAGDEQFF. CDR3 in DNA: TGTGCCACCAGCGCCCTAGCGGGAGCGGGGGATGAGCAGTTCTTC.

This clonotype was seen many times. V is TRBV3-1 and J is TRBJ2-1, with D possibly being TRBD1 (5 bases). Trimming shortened V by 3 bases and J by 0 bases, and 15 bases separated the two germline ends. CDR1 is LGHDT and CDR2 is YNNKEL in the germline V gene (reference sequence). The CDR3 has 17 amino acids. CDR3 sequence: CASSQNLGAISYNEQFF. CDR3 sequence (DNA): TGTGCCAGCAGCCAGAACCTAGGGGCCATCTCCTACAATGAGCAGTTCTTC.

The DNA for the CDR3 is TGTGCCAGCAGAAGTCTAGCGGACACAGATACGCAGTATTTT. Protein product: CASRSLADTDTQYF. The V gene is TRBV7-9, the J gene TRBJ2-3; TRBD2 matches 7 bases. Trimming removed 6 bases from V and 2 bases from J; junction bases left unmatched: 5. This CDR3 contains 14 residues. The germline gives CDR1 SEHNR, CDR2 FQNEAQ (reference sequence).

This clonotype was counted at least ten times. V usage is TRBV27 and J usage is TRBJ2-1; D perhaps matches TRBD1 (5 bases). The CDR3 runs 14 residues. Germline-derived CDR1 and CDR2 are MNHEY and SMNVEV (reference sequence). V lost 6 bases to trimming and J lost 7 bases, with 16 bases between them. DNA of the CDR3: TGTGCCAGCAGCCAACACCTCAGGGAAAATGAGCAGTTCTTC. Encoded protein: CASSQHLRENEQFF.